These 20 T cell receptor beta chains share one sample of origin, sequenced in a study of early stage breast cancer tumors. Clones were read by immunoSEQ multiplex PCR, and TCRdb kept only the in-frame ones, dropping some. Of about 17,000 clones detected, around 80% appear once; the ten largest clones hold about 1.8%. Sequenced input: blood. The receptors were sampled from a person aged 65-85 years with breast cancer.

This clone was detected only a few times. The chain joins TRBV9 to TRBJ2-7; perhaps TRBD2 as D (6 bases). Trimming left V 4 bases short and J 7 bases short, with 15 bases between. The germline CDR1 and CDR2 sequences are SGDLS and YYNGEE. CDR3 length: 13 residues. CDR3 sequence: CASSPREGREQYF. CDR3 nucleotide sequence: TGTGCCAGCAGCCCCCGTGAGGGGAGGGAGCAGTACTTC.

Of note for this clone: A junction end diverges from the germline sequence, so it may reflect a read error. The J gene is TRBJ2-7, the V gene TRBV10-3; 11 nucleotides match TRBD1. CDR3 length equals 14 residues. CDR1 is ENHRY and CDR2 is SYGVKD in the germline V gene. The CDR3: CASLRDRGSFEQYF. The DNA for the CDR3 is TGTGCCTCACTCCGGGACAGGGGGTCCTTCGAGCAGTACTTC.

The chain links TRBV5-8 to TRBJ2-2; TRBD1 agrees at 9 bases. CDR3 length: 15 amino acids. Trimming cost V 1 base and J 9 bases; bases outside gene matches: 7. Germline values: CDR1 SGHTS, CDR2 YDEGEE. CDR3 bases: TGTGCCAGCAGCTTGAGGGGACAGGGCTCTTGGGAGCTGTTTTTT. This codes for CASSLRGQGSWELFF. The full variable domain, completed using reference TRBV5-8 and TRBJ2-2, is EAGVTQSPTHLIKTRGQQATLRCSPISGHTSVYWYQQALGLGLQFLLWYDEGEERNRGNFPPRFSGRQFPNYSSELNVNALELEDSALYLCASSLRGQGSWELFFGEGSRLTVL.

The rearrangement uses TRBV27 and TRBJ2-2; 7 bases agree with TRBD1. V dropped 0 bases and J dropped 1; count of bases not matched to a gene: 5. This CDR3 comprises 17 residues. Germline-derived CDR1 and CDR2 are MNHEY and SMNVEV (reference sequence). The CDR3 DNA reads as TGTGCCAGCAGTTTATCGTGGGGACAGAGGAACACCGGGGAGCTGTTTTTT. This gives the protein CASSLSWGQRNTGELFF.

The J gene is TRBJ2-7, the V gene TRBV9; D is ambiguous. V was cut by 0 bases and J by 5 bases, with 12 bases left in between. The CDR3 is 14 residues long. Germline-derived CDR1 and CDR2 are SGDLS and YYNGEE. Here the CDR3 reads CASSVASAADEQYF. The CDR3 nucleotides read TGTGCCAGCAGCGTAGCTTCTGCGGCGGACGAGCAGTACTTC.

The chain is built from TRBV6-5 and TRBJ2-2; TRBD1 matches at 9 bases. Germline values: CDR1 MNHEY, CDR2 SVGAGI. The junction had 7 bases not matched to a gene; V was cut back by 6 bases and J by 5 bases. CDR3 size: 15 residues. CDR3 residues: CASRTDRGGTGELFF. The DNA for the CDR3 is TGTGCCAGCAGGACCGACAGGGGGGGGACCGGGGAGCTGTTTTTT.

The chain couples TRBV12-5 to TRBJ2-7, with 14 bases identical to TRBD2. CDR1 LGHNT and CDR2 FRNRAP come from the germline V gene. The V gene end was trimmed by 1 base and the J gene end by 7 bases; junction bases not matched to a gene: 3. The CDR3 loop spans 15 amino acids. The CDR3 DNA reads TGTGCTAGTGGTTTGGGGACTAGCGGGGGGAGGGAGCAGTACTTC. It yields the protein CASGLGTSGGREQYF.

V is TRBV6-6 and J is TRBJ1-3; 9 bases fit TRBD1. Germline CDR1 and CDR2: MNHNY and SVGAGI (reference sequence). This CDR3 has 13 amino acids. V shed 10 bases, J shed 3 bases, and the junction held 4 bases outside the gene matches. CDR3 sequence: CAIQGAGGNTIYF. The CDR3, as DNA: TGTGCCATACAGGGGGCCGGTGGAAACACCATATATTTT.

This chain uses TRBV5-1 with TRBJ2-3, with D perhaps matching TRBD2 (6 bases). V was trimmed by 1 base and J by 3 bases, leaving 9 bases between them. Germline V gene lookup returns CDR1 SGHRS and CDR2 YFSETQ. CDR3 length: 14 residues. CDR3 coding DNA: TGCGCCAGCAGCTTGCGAGGGACTACAGATACGCAGTATTTT. It specifies CASSLRGTTDTQYF.

The genes are TRBV7-6 and TRBJ2-2; no clear D. The ends were cut back, 0 bases at V and 6 bases at J, with 5 bases in the middle. This CDR3 contains 13 residues. Germline V gives CDR1 SGHVS, CDR2 FNYEAQ. The CDR3 region is CASSLAGAGELFF. DNA of the CDR3: TGTGCCAGCAGCTTAGCCGGAGCCGGGGAGCTGTTTTTT.

This clone was seen more than once but under ten times. This rearrangement joins TRBV4-1 to TRBJ2-2; unclear D gene. CDR3 length equals 14 residues. The V end lost 1 base, the J end lost 6 bases, and 9 bases lay between the germline ends. Germline V gene lookup returns CDR1 MGHRA and CDR2 YSYEKL. Here the CDR3 reads CASSQAPVAGELFF. In nucleotides, the CDR3 is TGCGCCAGCAGCCAAGCTCCGGTGGCCGGGGAGCTGTTTTTT.

V is TRBV6-1 and J is TRBJ1-2, with D uncertain. Germline assignment: CDR1 MNHNS and CDR2 SASEGT. Trimming left V 6 bases short and J 4 bases short, with 12 bases between. This CDR3 comprises 13 residues. CDR3 in amino acids: CASSSRGAYGYTF. In nucleotides, the CDR3 is TGTGCCAGCAGCTCACGGGGTGCCTATGGCTACACCTTC.

This clone was observed a handful of times. The V and J genes are TRBV5-4 and TRBJ1-1; D is ambiguous. This CDR3 is built from 15 residues. Germline loops: CDR1 SGHNT, CDR2 YYREEE (reference sequence). V lost 0 bases and J 2 bases, leaving 11 bases between the germline ends. CDR3 residues: CASSLAAGANTEAFF. The CDR3 region has the DNA TGTGCCAGCAGCTTGGCGGCGGGTGCCAACACTGAAGCTTTCTTT.

The sample holds one count of this clone. The genes are TRBV30 and TRBJ1-3, with D uncertain. Deletions cut 2 bases from V and 0 bases from J, with 14 bases between. Germline V gives CDR1 GTSNPN, CDR2 SVGIG (reference sequence). The CDR3 totals 16 residues. The CDR3 protein is CAWSQVTASSGNTIYF. As DNA, the CDR3 is TGTGCCTGGAGTCAGGTCACGGCGAGCTCTGGAAACACCATATATTTT. Full variable domain (remainder filled in from reference TRBV30 and TRBJ1-3): SQTIHQWPATLVQPVGSPLSLECTVEGTSNPNLYWYRQAAGRGLQLLFYSVGIGQISSEVPQNLSASRPQDRQFILSSKKLLLSDSGFYLCAWSQVTASSGNTIYFGEGSWLTVV.

The chain couples TRBV5-1 to TRBJ1-4; TRBD1 matches at 8 bases. This CDR3 contains 12 residues. Unmatched junction bases numbered 0, after V lost 0 bases and J lost 11 bases. From germline, CDR1 is SGHRS and CDR2 YFSETQ. The CDR3 DNA reads as TGCGCCAGCAGCTTGGGACAGGGGAAACTGTTTTTT. This gives the protein CASSLGQGKLFF.

The chain carries TRBV30 and TRBJ1-3; 8 bases are shared with TRBD1. From germline, CDR1 is GTSNPN and CDR2 SVGIG (reference sequence). This CDR3 has 15 residues. The V and J ends lost 5 bases and 0 bases, in that order; junction bases with no gene match: 6. The CDR3 region has the DNA TGTGCCTGGCGCGGACAGGGAAACTCTGGAAACACCATATATTTT. This translates into CAWRGQGNSGNTIYF. The complete variable domain, with remaining parts taken from reference TRBV30 and TRBJ1-3, reads SQTIHQWPATLVQPVGSPLSLECTVEGTSNPNLYWYRQAAGRGLQLLFYSVGIGQISSEVPQNLSASRPQDRQFILSSKKLLLSDSGFYLCAWRGQGNSGNTIYFGEGSWLTVV.

This chain links TRBV5-1 with TRBJ1-1; possible D gene TRBD1, 5 bases. V gave up 0 bases and J gave up 4 bases, with 13 bases separating them. This CDR3 is 15 amino acids long. CDR1 is SGHRS, CDR2 YFSETQ, per germline. CDR3 region: CASSLDPGMSTEAFF. CDR3 in DNA: TGCGCCAGCAGCTTGGATCCAGGGATGAGCACTGAAGCTTTCTTT.

The gene calls are TRBV13 and TRBJ2-3; 8 nucleotides agree with TRBD2. Germline loops: CDR1 PRHDT, CDR2 FYEKMQ (reference sequence). The CDR3 covers 15 residues. Trimming took 0 bases from V and 5 from J; bases not matched to a gene: 4. The CDR3 loop is CASSLGRGDQDTQYF. The CDR3 coding sequence is TGTGCCAGCAGCTTAGGGCGGGGGGACCAAGATACGCAGTATTTT.

The count of this clone is one. This chain uses TRBV5-1 with TRBJ1-1, with TRBD1 as a possible D gene (5 bases). V lost 4 bases to trimming and J lost 1 base, with 8 bases between them. There are 13 residues in the CDR3. CDR1 is SGHRS, CDR2 YFSETQ, per germline. The CDR3 DNA reads TGCGCCAGCAGCCGCACAGGGAACACTGAAGCTTTCTTT. This translates into CASSRTGNTEAFF. The full variable domain, with the rest looked up from reference TRBV5-1 and TRBJ1-1, is KAGVTQTPRYLIKTRGQQVTLSCSPISGHRSVSWYQQTPGQGLQFLFEYFSETQRNKGNFPGRFSGRQFSNSRSEMNVSTLELGDSALYLCASSRTGNTEAFFGQGTRLTVV.

The chain employs TRBV4-1 and TRBJ1-1; D uncertain. The germline V and J ends were trimmed by 0 bases and 2 bases, with 10 bases remaining between them. The germline V gene encodes CDR1 MGHRA and CDR2 YSYEKL. CDR3 length equals 15 residues. This chain's CDR3 is CASSQDFPGNTEAFF. As DNA, the CDR3 is TGCGCCAGCAGCCAAGATTTCCCGGGAAACACTGAAGCTTTCTTT.